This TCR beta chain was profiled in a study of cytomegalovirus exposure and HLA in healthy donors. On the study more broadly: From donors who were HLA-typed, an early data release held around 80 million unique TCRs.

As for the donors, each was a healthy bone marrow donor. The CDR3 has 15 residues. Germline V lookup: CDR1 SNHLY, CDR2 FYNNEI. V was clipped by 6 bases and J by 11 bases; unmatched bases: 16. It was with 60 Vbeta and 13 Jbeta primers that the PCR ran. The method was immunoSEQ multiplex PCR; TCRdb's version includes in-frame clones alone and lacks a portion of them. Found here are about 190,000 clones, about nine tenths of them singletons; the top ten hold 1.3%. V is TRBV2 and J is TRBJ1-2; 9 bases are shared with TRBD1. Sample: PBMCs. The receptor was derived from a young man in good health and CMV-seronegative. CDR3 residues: CASSVDPGTGSGYTF. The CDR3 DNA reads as TGTGCCAGCAGCGTAGACCCCGGGACAGGGTCGGGTTACACCTTC.